The rows below give T cell receptor beta chains drawn from one sample of a study of T-cell reconstitution after alpha-beta-depleted transplantation in children. Using its own MiXCR run on the PCR reads, TCRdb lists one record per CDR3 protein. The repertoire holds 250,000 to 350,000 distinct CDR3 sequences, with approximately 23% as singletons. The sample in question was PBMCs, mostly from graft donor cells, obtained 180 days after TCRalphabeta/CD19-depleted stem cell transplant. The receptors come from a male patient between 5 and 17 years old who had a stem cell transplant for acute lymphoblastic leukemia, so the T cells may come from the graft donor. Each CDR3 is given with its conserved first and last residue. A D gene is named only where the DNA matches it firmly. Clone size is not always given. Where it is, it says once, few, many or a class for expanded clones.

d_gene,v_gene,j_gene,abundance,len,CDR3aa,CDR3nt
.,TRBV7-6,TRBJ1-1,many,13,CASSVTANTEAFF,TGTGCCAGCAGCGTTACAGCGAACACTGAAGCTTTCTTT
.,TRBV5-5,TRBJ2-7,many,12,CASSLASYEQYF,TGTGCCAGCAGCTTGGCCTCCTACGAGCAGTACTTC
.,TRBV4-1,TRBJ2-1,few,17,CASSQRIIEHSYNEQFF,TGCGCCAGCAGCCAAAGGATCATAGAACACTCCTACAATGAGCAGTTCTTC
.,TRBV5-5,TRBJ2-7,.,14,CASSLVQAHYEQYF,TGTGCCAGCAGCTTGGTACAGGCGCACTACGAGCAGTACTTC
TRBD2,TRBV6-2/TRBV6-3,TRBJ2-7,few,15,CASSYDGLDAYEQYF,TGTGCCAGCAGTTACGACGGACTAGACGCCTACGAGCAGTACTTC
TRBD2,TRBV3-1,TRBJ2-1,.,13,CASSQRSGREQFF,TGTGCCAGCAGCCAGAGGTCCGGGAGGGAGCAGTTCTTC
.,TRBV5-1,TRBJ2-7,many,12,CASSGVAYEQYF,TGCGCCAGCAGCGGCGTAGCCTACGAGCAGTACTTC
TRBD1,TRBV6-1,TRBJ2-7,few,14,CASSEFGTAYEQYF,TGTGCCAGCAGTGAGTTTGGGACAGCATACGAGCAGTACTTC
.,TRBV28,TRBJ2-7,.,14,CASSDGTLGYEQYF,TGTGCCAGCAGCGACGGGACCCTGGGCTACGAGCAGTACTTC
.,TRBV20-1,TRBJ2-1,.,16,CSARGDSFFTYNEQFF,TGCAGTGCTAGAGGTGACTCTTTCTTTACCTACAATGAGCAGTTCTTC
.,TRBV7-9,TRBJ1-2,few,11,CASSGHEGYTF,TGTGCCAGCAGCGGCCACGAGGGCTACACCTTC
.,TRBV29-1,TRBJ2-7,few,11,CSVEGTHEQYF,TGCAGCGTTGAAGGGACCCACGAGCAGTACTTC
.,TRBV12-5,TRBJ2-2,.,18,CASGLGPRASANTGELFF,TGTGCTAGTGGTTTGGGGCCCCGGGCCAGTGCGAACACCGGGGAGCTGTTTTTT
.,TRBV29-1,TRBJ2-3,few,15,CSVEEGGSSPDTQYF,TGCAGCGTTGAAGAGGGGGGCTCTAGCCCAGATACGCAGTATTTT
.,TRBV29-1,TRBJ1-2,.,13,CSVTRRSNYGYTF,TGCAGCGTCACTAGAAGATCTAACTATGGCTACACCTTC
TRBD2,TRBV5-1,TRBJ2-3,.,17,CASSLGRTSGPTDTQYF,TGCGCCAGCAGCTTGGGTCGGACTAGCGGCCCCACAGATACGCAGTATTTT
.,TRBV5-1,TRBJ2-7,many,14,CASSYQEGSYEQYF,TGCGCCAGCAGCTACCAGGAGGGCTCCTACGAGCAGTACTTC
TRBD1,TRBV27,TRBJ1-6,many,15,CASSADRPYNSPLHF,TGTGCCAGCAGTGCGGACAGGCCGTATAATTCACCCCTCCACTTT
.,TRBV30,TRBJ2-1,.,17,CAWSVIQTAAPYNEQFF,TGTGCCTGGAGTGTCATACAGACAGCGGCCCCATACAATGAGCAGTTCTTC
.,TRBV5-1,TRBJ2-7,.,17,CASSFPETGPLSYEQYF,TGCGCCAGCAGCTTCCCAGAAACAGGACCCCTTTCCTACGAGCAGTACTTC
.,TRBV29-1,TRBJ1-1,few,13,CSADSPMNTEAFF,TGCAGCGCCGACAGCCCCATGAACACTGAAGCTTTCTTT
.,TRBV12-3/TRBV12-4,TRBJ2-2,few,13,CASNPWTTGELFF,TGTGCCAGCAACCCCTGGACCACCGGGGAGCTGTTTTTT
.,TRBV7-6,TRBJ1-2,.,14,CASTPMSVMAGYTF,TGTGCCAGCACCCCAATGTCGGTCATGGCGGGCTACACCTTC
TRBD1,TRBV20-1,TRBJ1-5,.,15,CSARPRGQLNQPQHF,TGCAGTGCTAGACCACGGGGACAGTTAAATCAGCCCCAGCATTTT
TRBD2,TRBV29-1,TRBJ2-3,few,16,CSVEGGSGGNTDTQYF,TGCAGCGTTGAGGGCGGTAGCGGGGGGAACACAGATACGCAGTATTTT
.,TRBV24-1,TRBJ1-1,.,14,CATSLGPLNTEAFF,TGTGCCACCAGTCTTGGACCGTTGAACACTGAAGCTTTCTTT
TRBD2,TRBV5-1,TRBJ2-7,.,16,CASSFWTSGGSYEQYF,TGCGCCAGCAGCTTCTGGACTAGCGGGGGTTCCTACGAGCAGTACTTC
.,TRBV6-1,TRBJ1-1,.,12,CASKAGAGEAFF,TGTGCCAGCAAGGCGGGGGCAGGTGAAGCTTTCTTT
TRBD1,TRBV4-1,TRBJ2-7,.,16,CASSQPSGTGLYEQYF,TGCGCCAGCAGCCAACCCTCCGGGACAGGGCTCTACGAGCAGTACTTC
.,TRBV12-3/TRBV12-4,TRBJ2-1,once,14,CASRSETAYIEQFF,TGTGCCAGCAGGTCAGAGACAGCCTACATTGAGCAGTTCTTC
TRBD2,TRBV20-1,TRBJ2-7,.,15,CSARAAAGALYEQYF,TGCAGTGCTAGAGCGGCAGCGGGAGCCCTCTACGAGCAGTACTTC
.,TRBV7-6,TRBJ1-2,few,14,CASSPTQWVFGYTF,TGTGCCAGCAGCCCCACACAGTGGGTTTTCGGCTACACCTTC
TRBD2,TRBV27,TRBJ2-2,.,17,CASSLSPGLGVTGELFF,TGTGCCAGCAGTTTAAGCCCCGGACTAGGGGTCACCGGGGAGCTGTTTTTT
TRBD1,TRBV27,TRBJ2-7,few,15,CASSFGGQGTYEQYF,TGTGCCAGCAGTTTTGGTGGACAGGGGACCTACGAGCAGTACTTC
TRBD2,TRBV18,TRBJ2-1,.,15,CASSPSTSGHNEQFF,TGTGCCAGCTCACCTAGCACTAGCGGTCACAATGAGCAGTTCTTC
.,TRBV18,TRBJ2-7,few,14,CASSPPSRAYEQYF,TGTGCCAGCTCACCACCGAGCAGGGCCTACGAGCAGTACTTC
.,TRBV29-1,TRBJ2-1,.,13,CSADRLSYNEQFF,TGCAGTGCGGACAGACTTTCCTACAATGAGCAGTTCTTC
.,TRBV7-3,TRBJ2-7,few,15,CASSLTGTTTYEQYF,TGTGCCAGCAGCTTAACTGGGACAACAACCTACGAGCAGTACTTC
.,TRBV5-1,TRBJ1-1,many,19,CASSKNGASVNHMNTEAFF,TGCGCCAGCAGCAAGAACGGGGCGTCAGTGAATCACATGAACACTGAAGCTTTCTTT
.,TRBV25-1,TRBJ2-1,.,15,CASSEAGGFYNEQFF,TGTGCCAGCAGTGAGGCGGGTGGCTTTTACAATGAGCAGTTCTTC
TRBD2,TRBV27,TRBJ2-3,few,16,CASSSGLAGLVNTQYF,TGTGCCAGCAGTTCCGGACTAGCGGGATTGGTAAATACGCAGTATTTT
.,TRBV11-2,TRBJ2-7,.,17,CASSYLGGLAFSDEQYF,TGTGCCAGCAGCTACCTGGGGGGGCTCGCTTTTAGCGACGAGCAGTACTTC
.,TRBV9,TRBJ2-5,few,14,CASSVGVGLETQYF,TGTGCCAGCAGCGTAGGTGTGGGCCTAGAGACCCAGTACTTC
.,TRBV7-6,TRBJ2-7,.,14,CASSPLEATYEQYF,TGTGCCAGCAGCCCCCTGGAGGCCACCTACGAGCAGTACTTC